This T cell receptor beta chain is drawn from a study of T cells in Graves' hyperthyroidism and ophthalmopathy. Germline CDR1 and CDR2: SEHNR and FQNEAQ (reference sequence). V was clipped by 0 bases and J by 0 bases; unmatched bases: 3. CDR3 length equals 16 residues. This clonotype appeared many times. Its antigen is unidentified. Study-wide results and limits: A model built on 13 V-J features separated ophthalmopathy from stable hyperthyroidism.

The definition of stable Graves' hyperthyroidism was no ophthalmopathy progression within 18 months. Orbital computed tomography, thyroid ultrasound, serum thyroxine and TRAb, and clinical symptoms together informed the diagnoses. RNA transcripts served as the template for amplifying TCR beta CDR3 regions. The study used the HTBI primer set for a first-round RT-PCR of the TCR CDR3. One entry per CDR3 protein results from TCRdb running MiXCR on the multiplex PCR reads. The data hold roughly 110,000 distinct CDR3 sequences, with more than 15% observed a single time. The chain links TRBV7-9 to TRBJ2-3, with 7 bases identical to TRBD1. Sequenced sample: blood. The sequence came from a woman aged 50 to 60 with Graves' hyperthyroidism. CDR3 in amino acids: CASSLATGPSTDTQYF. The CDR3 DNA is TGTGCCAGCAGCTTAGCGACAGGGCCTAGCACAGATACGCAGTATTTT.